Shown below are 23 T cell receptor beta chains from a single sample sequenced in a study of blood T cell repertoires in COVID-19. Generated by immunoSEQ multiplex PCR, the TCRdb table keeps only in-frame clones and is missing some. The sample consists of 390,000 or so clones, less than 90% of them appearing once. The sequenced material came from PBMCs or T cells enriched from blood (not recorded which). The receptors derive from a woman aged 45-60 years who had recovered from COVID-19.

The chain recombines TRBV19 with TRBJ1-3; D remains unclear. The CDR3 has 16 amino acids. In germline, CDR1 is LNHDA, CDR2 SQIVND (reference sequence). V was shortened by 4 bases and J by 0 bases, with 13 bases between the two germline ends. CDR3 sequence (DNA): TGTGCCAGTAGTACACGAATTTTGAGCTCTGGAAACACCATATATTTT. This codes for CASSTRILSSGNTIYF.

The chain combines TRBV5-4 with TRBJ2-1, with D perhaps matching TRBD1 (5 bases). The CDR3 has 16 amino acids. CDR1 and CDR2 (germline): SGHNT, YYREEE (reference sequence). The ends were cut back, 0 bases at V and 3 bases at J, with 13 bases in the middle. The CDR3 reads CASSLGAGNSYNEQFF. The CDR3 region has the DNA TGTGCCAGCAGCTTGGGGGCAGGGAATAGCTACAATGAGCAGTTCTTC.

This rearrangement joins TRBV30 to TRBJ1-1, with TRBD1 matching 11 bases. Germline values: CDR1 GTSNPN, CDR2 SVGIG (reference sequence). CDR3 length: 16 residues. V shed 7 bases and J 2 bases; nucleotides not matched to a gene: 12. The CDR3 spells CALGTGGYHRNTEAFF. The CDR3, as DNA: TGTGCCTTAGGGACAGGGGGATATCATCGAAACACTGAAGCTTTCTTT.

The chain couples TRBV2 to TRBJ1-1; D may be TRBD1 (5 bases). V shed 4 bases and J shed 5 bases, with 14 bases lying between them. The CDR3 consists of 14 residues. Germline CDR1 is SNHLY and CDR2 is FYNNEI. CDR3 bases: TGTGCCAGCAGTGGGCTTGGGGGGAGGACTGAAGCTTTCTTT. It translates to CASSGLGGRTEAFF.

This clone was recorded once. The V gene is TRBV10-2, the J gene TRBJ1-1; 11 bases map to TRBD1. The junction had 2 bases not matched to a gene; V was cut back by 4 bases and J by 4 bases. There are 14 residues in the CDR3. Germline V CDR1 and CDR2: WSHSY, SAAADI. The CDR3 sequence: CASSGTGGGTEAFF. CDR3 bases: TGCGCCAGCAGTGGGACAGGGGGCGGCACTGAAGCTTTCTTT.

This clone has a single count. CDR3 amino acids: CASSIASGYGEQFF. CDR3 DNA: TGTGCCAGTAGTATCGCTAGCGGCTATGGGGAGCAGTTCTTC. This chain connects TRBV19 to TRBJ2-1, with 7 bases matching TRBD2. Germline V lookup: CDR1 LNHDA, CDR2 SQIVND (reference sequence). With 3 bases clipped from V and 10 bases from J, the junction kept 9 bases outside the gene matches. This CDR3 has 14 amino acids.

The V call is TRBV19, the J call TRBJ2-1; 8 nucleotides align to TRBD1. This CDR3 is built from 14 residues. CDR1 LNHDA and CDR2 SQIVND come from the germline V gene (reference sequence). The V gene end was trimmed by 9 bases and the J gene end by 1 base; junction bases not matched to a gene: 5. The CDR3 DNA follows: TGTGCCAGCAGGGGGCGCGGGTCCTACAATGAGCAGTTCTTC. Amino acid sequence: CASRGRGSYNEQFF.

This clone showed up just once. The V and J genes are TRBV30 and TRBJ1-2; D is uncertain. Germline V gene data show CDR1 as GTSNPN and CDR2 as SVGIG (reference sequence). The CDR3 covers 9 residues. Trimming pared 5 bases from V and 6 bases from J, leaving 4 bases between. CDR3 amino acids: CAWGNGYTF. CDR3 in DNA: TGTGCCTGGGGTAATGGCTACACCTTC.

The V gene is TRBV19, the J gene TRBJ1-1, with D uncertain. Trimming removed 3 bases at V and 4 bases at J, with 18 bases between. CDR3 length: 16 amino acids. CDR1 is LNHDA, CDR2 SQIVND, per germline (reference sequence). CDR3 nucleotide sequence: TGTGCCAGTAGTATGCCTGGCGATCCCTCGGGCACTGAAGCTTTCTTT. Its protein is CASSMPGDPSGTEAFF.

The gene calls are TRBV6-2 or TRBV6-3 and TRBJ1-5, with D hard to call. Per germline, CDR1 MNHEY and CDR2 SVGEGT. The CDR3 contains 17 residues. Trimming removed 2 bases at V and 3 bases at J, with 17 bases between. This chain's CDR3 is CASSYRGRFQVNQPQHF. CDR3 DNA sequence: TGTGCCAGCAGTTACCGAGGGAGGTTTCAAGTCAATCAGCCCCAGCATTTT.

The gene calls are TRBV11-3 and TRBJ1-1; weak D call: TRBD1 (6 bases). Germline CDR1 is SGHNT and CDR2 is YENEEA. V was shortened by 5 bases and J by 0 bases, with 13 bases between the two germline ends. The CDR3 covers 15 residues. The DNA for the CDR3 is TGTGCCAGCAGCACCAGGGGAAAGGTGAACACTGAAGCTTTCTTT. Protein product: CASSTRGKVNTEAFF.

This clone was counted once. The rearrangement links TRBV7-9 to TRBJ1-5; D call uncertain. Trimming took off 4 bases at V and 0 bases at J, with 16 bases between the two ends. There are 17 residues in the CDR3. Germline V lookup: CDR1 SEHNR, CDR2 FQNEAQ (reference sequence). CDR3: CASSSTHMNHSNQPQHF. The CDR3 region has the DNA TGTGCCAGCAGCTCCACTCATATGAACCATAGCAATCAGCCCCAGCATTTT.

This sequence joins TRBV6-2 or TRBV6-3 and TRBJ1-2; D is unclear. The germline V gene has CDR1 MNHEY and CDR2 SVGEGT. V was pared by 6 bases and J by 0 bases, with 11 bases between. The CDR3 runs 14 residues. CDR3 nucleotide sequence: TGTGCCAGCAGCCCATACTCGGCTAACTATGGCTACACCTTC. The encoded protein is CASSPYSANYGYTF.

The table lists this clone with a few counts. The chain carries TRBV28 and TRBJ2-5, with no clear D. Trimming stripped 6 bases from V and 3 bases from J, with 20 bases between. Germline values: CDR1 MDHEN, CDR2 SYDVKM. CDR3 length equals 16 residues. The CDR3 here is CASSPIPMLEEETQYF. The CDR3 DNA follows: TGTGCCAGCAGCCCGATCCCAATGCTAGAAGAAGAGACCCAGTACTTC.

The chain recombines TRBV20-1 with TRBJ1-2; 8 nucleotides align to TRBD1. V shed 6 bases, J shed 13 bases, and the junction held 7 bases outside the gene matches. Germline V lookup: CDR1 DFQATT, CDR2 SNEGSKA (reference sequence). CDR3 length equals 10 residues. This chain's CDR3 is CSAGTGLRTF. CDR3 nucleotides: TGCAGTGCCGGGACAGGATTGCGCACCTTC.

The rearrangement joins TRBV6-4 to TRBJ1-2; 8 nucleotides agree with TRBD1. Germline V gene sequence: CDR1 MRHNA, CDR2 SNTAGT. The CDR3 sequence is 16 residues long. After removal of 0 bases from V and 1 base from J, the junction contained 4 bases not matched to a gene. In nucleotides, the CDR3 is TGTGCCAGCAGTGACTCTCCAGGGGGCGATAACTATGGCTACACCTTC. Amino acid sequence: CASSDSPGGDNYGYTF.

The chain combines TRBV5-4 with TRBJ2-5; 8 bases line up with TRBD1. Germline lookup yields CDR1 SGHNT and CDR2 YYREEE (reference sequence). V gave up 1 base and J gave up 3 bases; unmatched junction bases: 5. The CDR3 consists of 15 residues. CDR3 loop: CASSLRRQGKETQYF. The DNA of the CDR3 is TGTGCCAGCAGCTTGAGGCGACAGGGGAAAGAGACCCAGTACTTC.

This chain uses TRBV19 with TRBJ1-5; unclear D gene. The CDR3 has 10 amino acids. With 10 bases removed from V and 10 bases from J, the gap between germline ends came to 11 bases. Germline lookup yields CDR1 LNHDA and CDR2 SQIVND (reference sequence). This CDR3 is CATLELPQHF. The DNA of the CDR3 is TGTGCCACCTTAGAGCTTCCCCAGCATTTT.

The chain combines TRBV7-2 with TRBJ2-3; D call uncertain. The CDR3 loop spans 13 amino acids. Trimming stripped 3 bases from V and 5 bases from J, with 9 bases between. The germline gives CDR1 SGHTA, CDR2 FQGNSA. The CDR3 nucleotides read TGTGCCAGCAGCTTTTCCCCCAAAGATACGCAGTATTTT. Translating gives CASSFSPKDTQYF.

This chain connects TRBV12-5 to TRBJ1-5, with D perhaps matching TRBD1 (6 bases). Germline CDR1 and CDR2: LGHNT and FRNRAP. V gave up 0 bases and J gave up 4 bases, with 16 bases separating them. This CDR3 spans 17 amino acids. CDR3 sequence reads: CASGLVLRTDLNQPQHF. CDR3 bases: TGTGCTAGTGGTTTGGTACTTCGGACAGATCTTAATCAGCCCCAGCATTTT. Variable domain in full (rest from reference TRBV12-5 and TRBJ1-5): DARVTQTPRHKVTEMGQEVTMRCQPILGHNTVFWYRQTMMQGLELLAYFRNRAPLDDSGMPKDRFSAEMPDATLATLKIQPSEPRDSAVYFCASGLVLRTDLNQPQHFGDGTRLSIL.

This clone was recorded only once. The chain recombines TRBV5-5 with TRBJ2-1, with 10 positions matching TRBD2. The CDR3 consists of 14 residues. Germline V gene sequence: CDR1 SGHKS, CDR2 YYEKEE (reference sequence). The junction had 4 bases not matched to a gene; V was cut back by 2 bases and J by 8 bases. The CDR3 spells CASSLAGGPDEQFF. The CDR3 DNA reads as TGTGCCAGCAGCTTAGCGGGAGGGCCGGATGAGCAGTTCTTC.

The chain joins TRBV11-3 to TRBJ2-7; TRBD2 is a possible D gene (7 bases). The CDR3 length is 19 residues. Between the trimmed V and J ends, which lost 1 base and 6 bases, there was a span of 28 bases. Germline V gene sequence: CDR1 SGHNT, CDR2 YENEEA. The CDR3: CASSLVSFAGAGKWVEQYF. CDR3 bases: TGTGCCAGCAGCTTAGTGTCCTTTGCGGGGGCAGGGAAGTGGGTCGAGCAGTACTTC.

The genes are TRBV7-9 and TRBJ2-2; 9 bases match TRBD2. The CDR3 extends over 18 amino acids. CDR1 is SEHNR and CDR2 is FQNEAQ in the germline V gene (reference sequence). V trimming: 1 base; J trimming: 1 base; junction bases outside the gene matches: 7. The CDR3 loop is CASSLGTLTSGNTGELFF. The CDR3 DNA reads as TGTGCCAGCAGCTTAGGGACCCTGACTAGCGGGAACACCGGGGAGCTGTTTTTT.